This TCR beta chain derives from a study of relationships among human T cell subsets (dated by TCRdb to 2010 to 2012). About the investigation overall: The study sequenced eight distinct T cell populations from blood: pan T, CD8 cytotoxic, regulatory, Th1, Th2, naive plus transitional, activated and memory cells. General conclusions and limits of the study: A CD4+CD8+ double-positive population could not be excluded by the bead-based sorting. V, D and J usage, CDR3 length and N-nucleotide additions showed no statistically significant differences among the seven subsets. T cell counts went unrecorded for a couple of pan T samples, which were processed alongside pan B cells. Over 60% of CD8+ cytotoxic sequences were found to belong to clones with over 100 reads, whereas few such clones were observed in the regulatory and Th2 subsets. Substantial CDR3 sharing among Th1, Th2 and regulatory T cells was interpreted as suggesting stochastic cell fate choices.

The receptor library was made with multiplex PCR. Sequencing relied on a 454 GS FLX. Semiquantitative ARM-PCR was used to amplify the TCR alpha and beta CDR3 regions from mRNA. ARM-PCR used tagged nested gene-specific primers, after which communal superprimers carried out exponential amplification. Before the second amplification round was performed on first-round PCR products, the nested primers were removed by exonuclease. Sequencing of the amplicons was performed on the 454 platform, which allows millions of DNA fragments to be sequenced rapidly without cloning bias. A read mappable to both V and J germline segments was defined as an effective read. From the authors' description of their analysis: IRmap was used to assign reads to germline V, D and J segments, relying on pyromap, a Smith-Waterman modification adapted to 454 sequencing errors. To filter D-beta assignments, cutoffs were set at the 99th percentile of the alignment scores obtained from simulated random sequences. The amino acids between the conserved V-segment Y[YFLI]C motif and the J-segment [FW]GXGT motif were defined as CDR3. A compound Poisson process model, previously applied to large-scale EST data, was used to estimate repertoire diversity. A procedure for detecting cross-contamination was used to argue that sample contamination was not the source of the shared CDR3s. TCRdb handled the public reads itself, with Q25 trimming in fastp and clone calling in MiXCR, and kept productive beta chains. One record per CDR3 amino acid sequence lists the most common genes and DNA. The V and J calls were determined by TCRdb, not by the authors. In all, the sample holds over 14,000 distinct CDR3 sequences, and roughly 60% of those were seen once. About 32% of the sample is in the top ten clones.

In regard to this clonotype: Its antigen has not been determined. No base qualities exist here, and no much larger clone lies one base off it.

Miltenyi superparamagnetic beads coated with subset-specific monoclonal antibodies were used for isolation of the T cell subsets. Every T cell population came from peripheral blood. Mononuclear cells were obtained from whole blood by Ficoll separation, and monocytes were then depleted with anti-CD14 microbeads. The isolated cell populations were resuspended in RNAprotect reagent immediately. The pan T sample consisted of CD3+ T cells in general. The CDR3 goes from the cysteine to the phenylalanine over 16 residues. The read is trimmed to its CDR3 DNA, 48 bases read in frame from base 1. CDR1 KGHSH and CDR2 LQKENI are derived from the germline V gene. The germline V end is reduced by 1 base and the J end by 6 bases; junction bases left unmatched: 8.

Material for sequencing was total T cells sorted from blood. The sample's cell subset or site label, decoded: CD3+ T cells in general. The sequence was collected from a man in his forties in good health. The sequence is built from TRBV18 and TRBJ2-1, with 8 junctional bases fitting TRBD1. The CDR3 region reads CASSPRGQGAGNEQFF. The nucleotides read TGTGCCAGCTCACCACGCGGGCAGGGGGCCGGCAATGAGCAGTTCTTC.